This T cell receptor beta chain was found in a study of blood T cell repertoires in COVID-19. TCRdb's table, derived via immunoSEQ multiplex PCR, lists solely in-frame clones and lacks some. The sample carries 250,000 to 300,000 clones, around 82% recorded once. Germline loops: CDR1 LNHNV, CDR2 YYDKDF (reference sequence). The V and J ends lost 0 bases and 6 bases respectively, with 12 bases between them. This CDR3 spans 15 amino acids. Sequencing was done on a sample of PBMCs or T cells enriched from blood (not recorded which). The clonotype comes from a man aged 50-60 years who had recovered from COVID-19. This chain links TRBV15 with TRBJ1-5, with D possibly being TRBD1 (5 bases). The CDR3 DNA follows: TGTGCCACCAGCAGAGATGGGGGAGGGACTCAGCCCCAGCATTTT. Protein product: CATSRDGGGTQPQHF. Full variable domain (missing parts from reference TRBV15 and TRBJ1-5): DAMVIQNPRYQVTQFGKPVTLSCSQTLNHNVMYWYQQKSSQAPKLLFHYYDKDFNNEADTPDNFQSRRPNTSFCFLDIRSPGLGDTAMYLCATSRDGGGTQPQHFGDGTRLSIL.